Listed below are T cell receptor beta chains from one sample, sequenced in a study of CXCR3-negative and CXCR3-positive naive CD8 T cells. From its re-call of the 5' RACE reads, TCRdb lists each CDR3 protein once, without DNA. The sample data list 130,000 to 150,000 distinct CDR3 sequences. Sequencing was done on a sample of naive CXCR3+ CD8+ T cells from blood. All receptors derive from a human donor in good health. Some clones in this sample may be carry-over from other donors' samples. CDR3s include the opening cysteine and the closing phenylalanine or tryptophan.

>TRBV5-5|TRBJ2-7
CASSWLQGADEQYF
>TRBV3-1|TRBJ2-3
CASSPKYPSPDTQYF
>TRBV5-7|TRBJ2-1
CASSLGPGERFF
>TRBV29-1|TRBJ2-1
CSVEDTTEGNEQFF
>TRBV30|TRBJ1-5
CAWSEGTGHQPQHF
>TRBV12-3/TRBV12-4|TRBJ2-5
CASSLSQRGQETQYF
>TRBV30|TRBJ2-7
CAWRTWTYEQYF
>TRBV12-3/TRBV12-4|TRBJ2-2
CASSLDGWTGELFF
>TRBV29-1|TRBJ1-2
CSVVPGDKSGGYTF
>TRBV7-3|TRBJ2-7
CASSDDTSGSLGEQYF
>TRBV13|TRBJ2-5
CASSLTGTGDLQETQYF
>TRBV30|TRBJ1-3
CAWSVGFSGNTIYF
>TRBV10-2|TRBJ2-7
CASSDANEQYF
>TRBV7-9|TRBJ2-7
CASSADGSEQYF
>TRBV6-2/TRBV6-3|TRBJ1-1
CASSYSGQIGTEAFF
>TRBV6-5|TRBJ2-1
CASISSPPPLGNEQFF
>TRBV29-1|TRBJ2-7
CSVRTGGHEQYF
>TRBV5-1|TRBJ2-7
CASSPRTGGTYEQYF
>TRBV2|TRBJ1-1
CASIGQGGTEAFF
>TRBV30|TRBJ2-1
CAWMGGNEQFF
>TRBV29-1|TRBJ1-2
CSVERQPPNYGYTF
>TRBV9|TRBJ2-5
CASSVTWGAQETQYF
>TRBV11-2|TRBJ2-5
CASSLMRTEETQYF
>TRBV9|TRBJ2-6
CASSGGASGANVLTF
>TRBV7-8|TRBJ2-3
CASSLEGGADTQYF
>TRBV7-2|TRBJ1-3
CASRGYRGAGNTIYF
>TRBV6-5|TRBJ2-7
CASSYSPAQTYEQYF
>TRBV5-6|TRBJ2-2
CASSSAGELFF
>TRBV5-1|TRBJ2-1
CASSLAQGLAGGPVYEQFF
>TRBV6-1|TRBJ2-7
CASTQRTSGLYEQYF
>TRBV3-1|TRBJ1-5
CASSQAGGFGQPQHF
>TRBV9|TRBJ2-1
CASSGSWTSYNEQFF
>TRBV5-5|TRBJ2-1
CASSLILVVYEQFF
>TRBV7-9|TRBJ2-7
CASSPRDTYEQYF
>TRBV14|TRBJ1-1
CASTFVPNTEAFF
>TRBV5-1|TRBJ2-7
CASSPGQGHEQYF
>TRBV10-3|TRBJ1-5
CATQDPNQPQHF
>TRBV28|TRBJ2-2
CASSPRTGSPGELFF
>TRBV15|TRBJ2-7
CATSRDNYEQYF